These 9 T cell receptor beta chains share one sample of origin, sequenced in a study of blood T cell repertoires in COVID-19. Data came from immunoSEQ multiplex PCR; TCRdb stores just in-frame clones and leaves some out. The repertoire includes around 47,000 clones, 81% of them detected once, and 26% sits in the top ten. The sample consisted of peripheral blood. Every receptor here comes from a woman of 80 years or more with COVID-19, enrolled during active disease.

In this sample, this clone turned up once. J is TRBJ2-2 and V is TRBV6-5, with 12 bases identical to TRBD2. J gave up 3 bases and V 7 bases, and 3 bases lay outside the gene matches. CDR1 and CDR2 (germline): MNHEY, SVGAGI. This CDR3 has 15 residues. The CDR3 DNA follows: TGTGCCAGCATCCTAGCGGGAGGGTACACCGGGGAGCTGTTTTTT. Translated: CASILAGGYTGELFF.

This chain connects TRBV9 to TRBJ2-3; 7 bases align to TRBD2. Germline trimming cut 4 bases from V and 1 base from J; bases unmatched to any gene: 9. Germline CDR1 reads SGDLS; CDR2 reads YYNGEE. The CDR3 covers 16 residues. The CDR3 region has the DNA TGTGCCAGCAGCTCAAGAACGGGAGGAGGCACAGATACGCAGTATTTT. Its translation: CASSSRTGGGTDTQYF.

The chain joins TRBV3-1 (or the pseudogene TRBV3-2) to TRBJ2-7; D ambiguous. Germline V gene data show CDR1 as LGHDT and CDR2 as YNNKEL (reference sequence). V was pared by 4 bases and J by 0 bases, with 7 bases between. CDR3 length: 13 residues. The CDR3 protein is CASSPLSSYEQYF. The CDR3 DNA reads TGTGCCAGCAGCCCCCTAAGCTCCTACGAGCAGTACTTC.

The genes are TRBV6-5 and TRBJ2-1; D is possibly TRBD1 (5 bases). This CDR3 comprises 12 residues. Trimming pared 8 bases from V and 7 bases from J, leaving 12 bases between. Germline lookup yields CDR1 MNHEY and CDR2 SVGAGI. The CDR3 bases are TGTGCCAGCGCAGGGTTTGGGAATGAGCAGTTCTTC. It is translated as CASAGFGNEQFF.

This clone was recorded a few times. This chain connects TRBV5-1 to TRBJ1-2, with 11 bases lining up with TRBD1. V trimming: 3 bases; J trimming: 7 bases; junction bases outside the gene matches: 5. CDR1 is SGHRS, CDR2 YFSETQ, per germline. The CDR3 sequence is 14 residues long. The CDR3 DNA sequence: TGCGCCAGCAGCTCGGACAGGGGGCTCAGTGGCTACACCTTC. The encoded protein is CASSSDRGLSGYTF.

The chain employs TRBV7-9 and TRBJ2-7, with 10 bases fitting TRBD1. This CDR3 comprises 15 residues. Germline trimming cut 5 bases from V and 6 bases from J; bases unmatched to any gene: 10. Germline V CDR1 and CDR2: SEHNR, FQNEAQ (reference sequence). Written as DNA, the CDR3 is TGTGCCAGCAGCACCGGGACAGGGGTATACAGCGAGCAGTACTTC. As protein: CASSTGTGVYSEQYF.

The chain couples TRBV5-1 to TRBJ1-4, with TRBD1 matching over 8 bases. The CDR3 consists of 18 residues. Trimming took 2 bases from V and 1 from J; bases not matched to a gene: 10. The germline gives CDR1 SGHRS, CDR2 YFSETQ. The CDR3 DNA reads as TGCGCCAGCAGCTTCGGGACAGGAACGGTGGGAACTAATGAAAAACTGTTTTTT. It encodes CASSFGTGTVGTNEKLFF.

This rearrangement joins TRBV11-3 to TRBJ2-7; 8 bases fit TRBD2. CDR1 is SGHNT, CDR2 YENEEA, per germline. The J segment lost 4 bases and the V segment lost 4 bases, leaving 9 bases of the junction unmatched. This CDR3 region has 15 residues. The chain's CDR3 is CASSSGVAGSYEQYF. CDR3 sequence (DNA): TGTGCCAGCAGCTCGGGAGTAGCGGGATCTTACGAGCAGTACTTC.

The V and J genes are TRBV19 and TRBJ2-1; the D is unclear. Looked up from germline, CDR1 is LNHDA and CDR2 is SQIVND (reference sequence). The CDR3 is 13 residues long. Trimming left V 2 bases short and J 8 bases short, with 10 bases between. The CDR3 nucleotides read TGTGCCAGTAGTATAACCCGGGTTGATGAGCAGTTCTTC. Translated, it gives CASSITRVDEQFF. Together with reference TRBV19 and TRBJ2-1, the CDR3 gives the full variable domain: DGGITQSPKYLFRKEGQNVTLSCEQNLNHDAMYWYRQDPGQGLRLIYYSQIVNDFQKGDIAEGYSVSREKKESFPLTVTSAQKNPTAFYLCASSITRVDEQFFGPGTRLTVL.